Presented here are 10 T cell receptor beta chains from one specimen sequenced in a study of blood T cells in healthy people across ages. Next came a second PCR, run for roughly 6 to 11 cycles, which used a sample-barcoded 5' primer along with a J-beta primer mix. One entry per CDR3 protein, called by TCRdb with MiXCR from the 5' RACE reads. The sample contains hundreds of thousands of distinct CDR3 sequences, 45% to 50% of which appear only once. Sequencing was done on a sample of blood. All receptors come from a woman aged 55-70 years in good health.

This clonotype occurred a few times. This chain uses TRBV12-3 or TRBV12-4 with TRBJ2-5; D unclear. This CDR3 region has 13 residues. Trimming left V 2 bases short and J 5 bases short, with 9 bases between. The CDR3 reads CASSLRFGETQYF. The CDR3, as DNA: TGTGCCAGCAGTTTAAGGTTCGGGGAGACCCAGTACTTC.

The chain combines TRBV30 with TRBJ2-7; 9 bases are shared with TRBD1. The CDR3 extends over 14 amino acids. The germline V gene encodes CDR1 GTSNPN and CDR2 SVGIG (reference sequence). V shed 5 bases and J 0 bases; nucleotides not matched to a gene: 5. Written as DNA, the CDR3 is TGTGCCTGGGCCCGGGACAGGGCCTCCTACGAGCAGTACTTC. Protein: CAWARDRASYEQYF.

This chain connects TRBV5-1 to TRBJ2-2, with D possibly being TRBD1 (5 bases). Per germline, CDR1 SGHRS and CDR2 YFSETQ. The CDR3 is 14 amino acids. Trimming removed 4 bases from V and 1 base from J, with 8 bases in between. The CDR3 reads CASSVDKNTGELFF. The CDR3 nucleotides read TGCGCCAGCAGCGTGGACAAGAACACCGGGGAGCTGTTTTTT.

The chain is built from TRBV10-3 and TRBJ1-1; 10 bases align to TRBD1. CDR3 size: 16 residues. V trimming: 6 bases; J trimming: 6 bases; junction bases outside the gene matches: 13. Germline CDR1 ENHRY, CDR2 SYGVKD. CDR3 coding DNA: TGTGCCATCAGGGGGGACAGGGGAATGGTAGTGGCTGAAGCTTTCTTT. This gives the protein CAIRGDRGMVVAEAFF.

The chain joins TRBV7-9 to TRBJ1-4; D is ambiguous. The CDR3 is 12 residues long. The V end lost 9 bases, the J end lost 4 bases, and 9 bases lay between the germline ends. CDR1 SEHNR and CDR2 FQNEAQ come from the germline V gene (reference sequence). CDR3: CASRALNEKLFF. The CDR3 DNA reads as TGTGCCAGTCGGGCCCTTAATGAAAAACTGTTTTTT.

The chain recombines TRBV20-1 with TRBJ2-1; D is perhaps TRBD1 or TRBD2 (6 bases each). CDR1 is DFQATT, CDR2 SNEGSKA, per germline (reference sequence). Deletions cut 8 bases from V and 4 bases from J, with 15 bases between. The CDR3 length is 13 residues. CDR3 DNA: TGCAGTTCTCTAGGGGGGTTTTACAATGAGCAGTTCTTC. Translating gives CSSLGGFYNEQFF.

The rearrangement joins TRBV7-3 to TRBJ1-2; 7 nucleotides match TRBD1. With V trimmed by 5 bases and J by 2 bases, 5 bases remained unmatched. This CDR3 region has 14 residues. Germline V gene sequence: CDR1 SGHTA, CDR2 FQGTGA. CDR3 loop: CASSARTGNYGYTF. Written as DNA, the CDR3 is TGTGCCAGCAGCGCTAGGACAGGCAACTATGGCTACACCTTC.

This rearrangement joins TRBV20-1 to TRBJ2-7, with 8 nucleotides matching TRBD1. The ends lost 5 bases at V and 2 bases at J; junction bases unmatched: 8. The CDR3 totals 14 residues. CDR1 is DFQATT, CDR2 SNEGSKA, per germline (reference sequence). The chain's CDR3 is CSAHPGQAAYEQYF. CDR3 in DNA: TGCAGTGCTCACCCGGGACAGGCAGCCTACGAGCAGTACTTC.

This clonotype was picked up a small number of times. This sequence joins TRBV7-9 and TRBJ2-5; 8 bases map to TRBD1. The CDR3 totals 16 residues. The V segment lost 1 base and the J segment 5 bases; nucleotides outside the gene matches: 9. The germline V gene has CDR1 SEHNR and CDR2 FQNEAQ (reference sequence). The CDR3 nucleotides read TGTGCCAGCAGCTTAGTGCGCAGGGGGCCGTGGGAGACCCAGTACTTC. Translated, it gives CASSLVRRGPWETQYF.

The chain carries TRBV2 and TRBJ2-1; 9 bases map to TRBD1. Trimming took 2 bases from V and 8 from J; bases not matched to a gene: 4. Germline CDR1 is SNHLY and CDR2 is FYNNEI. CDR3 length: 14 amino acids. The CDR3 sequence: CASSEHRGQDEQFF. The CDR3 DNA reads as TGTGCCAGCAGTGAACACAGGGGGCAGGATGAGCAGTTCTTC.